The clone carrying this T cell receptor (beta chain) has at least ten counts. The sample is drawn from a study of T cells in Graves' hyperthyroidism and ophthalmopathy. Amplified TCR beta CDR3 regions came from RNA transcripts. HTBI primers were used for first-round RT-PCR of the TCR CDR3. TCRdb used MiXCR to reprocess the multiplex PCR reads, holding one entry per CDR3 protein. The sample includes a few hundred thousand distinct CDR3 sequences, approximately 15% of them seen just once. CDR3 length: 12 amino acids. Trimming removed 2 bases at V and 5 bases at J, with 6 bases between. The V gene's germline CDR1 is SQVTM and CDR2 ANQGSEA.

This rearrangement joins TRBV29-1 to TRBJ1-4, with D unresolved. The sequence was obtained from a woman aged 40 to 50 with Graves' ophthalmopathy. Sequencing input: blood. The CDR3 sequence: CSVETPNEKLFF. CDR3 nucleotide sequence: TGCAGCGTTGAAACCCCAAATGAAAAACTGTTTTTT.